This T cell receptor beta chain was obtained from a study of cytomegalovirus exposure and HLA in healthy donors. Points from the study as a whole: Near-uniform donor sequencing depth was presumed by presence/absence analyses.

Germline V CDR1 and CDR2: MNHNS, SASEGT. The trim removed 5 bases at V and 5 bases at J, leaving 5 bases unmatched. The CDR3 has 14 amino acids. The PCR used 60 Vbeta and 13 Jbeta primers. Generated by immunoSEQ multiplex PCR, the TCRdb table keeps only in-frame clones and is missing some. The data show some 130,000 clones, around 73% seen once. As for this clone: Its antigen is unidentified.

The rearrangement links TRBV6-1 to TRBJ2-7; 11 nucleotides line up with TRBD1. This receptor was taken from a female donor in good health and CMV-seronegative. Sequencing used PBMCs. The CDR3 reads CASSMDRGRNEQYF. CDR3 DNA sequence: TGTGCCAGCAGTATGGACAGGGGGCGTAACGAGCAGTACTTC.